Sequencing of this T cell receptor beta chain was carried out in a study of T cells after yellow fever vaccination. The study, taken as a whole, reports: Clones that expanded after primary vaccination mostly reappeared after the booster (around 96% CD4, approximately 85% CD8). CD4 and CD8 compartments shared a small share of clonotypes, likely from convergent recombination.

In this sample, this clonotype turned up a few times. Its antigen is undetermined. CDR1 and CDR2 from the germline V gene are KGHSH and LQKENI. This CDR3 region has 14 residues. V dropped 2 bases and J dropped 6 bases, with 10 bases sitting between them. TCRdb itself ran the 5' RACE reads through MiXCR, one entry per CDR3 protein. The table records approximately 150,000 distinct CDR3 sequences, approximately 6% of them present only once. This TCR came from a man aged 18 to 35 who received the YFV17D yellow fever vaccine. This chain uses TRBV18 with TRBJ1-4, with a weak D call TRBD1 (5 bases). The sample in question was CD4+ T cells sorted from PBMCs, obtained on the day of the first yellow fever vaccination. DNA for the CDR3: TGTGCCAGCTCACCATCGTTGACAGATGAAAAACTGTTTTTT. Translated, it gives CASSPSLTDEKLFF.